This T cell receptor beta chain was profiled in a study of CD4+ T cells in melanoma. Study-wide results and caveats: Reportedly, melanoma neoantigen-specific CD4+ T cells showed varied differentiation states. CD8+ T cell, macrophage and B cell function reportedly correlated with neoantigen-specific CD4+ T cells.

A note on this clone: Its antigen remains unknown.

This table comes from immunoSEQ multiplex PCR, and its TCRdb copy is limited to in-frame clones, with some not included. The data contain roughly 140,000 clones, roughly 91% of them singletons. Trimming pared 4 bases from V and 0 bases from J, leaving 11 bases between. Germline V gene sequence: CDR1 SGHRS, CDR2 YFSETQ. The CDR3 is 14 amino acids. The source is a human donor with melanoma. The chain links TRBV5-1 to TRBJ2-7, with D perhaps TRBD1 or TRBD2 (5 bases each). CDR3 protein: CASSPGPGSYEQYF. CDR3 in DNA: TGCGCCAGCAGCCCGGGACCGGGCTCCTACGAGCAGTACTTC.